This T cell receptor (beta chain) is drawn from a study of T cell responses to AZD1222 COVID-19 vaccine. Study observations and caveats: There were mostly white British donors and more females than males, and clonal diversity was possibly underestimated. Nearly half of spike-specific TCRs reportedly go after variant regions that carry no mutations. Just a handful of AZD1222 recipients were seropositive at baseline.

About this clone: Antigen specificity is unknown.

The assay was immunoSEQ multiplex PCR, and TCRdb's table has in-frame clones only and misses some. The sample holds 60,000 or so clones, roughly 82% seen once. V was shortened by 5 bases and J by 0 bases, with 11 bases between the two germline ends. CDR1 and CDR2 from the germline V gene are SEHNR and FQNEAQ (reference sequence). The CDR3 length is 14 residues. The sequence was collected from an adult in good health. The specimen was peripheral blood, collected on day 0 of AZD1222 vaccination. The chain employs TRBV7-9 and TRBJ2-7; D call uncertain. CDR3 loop: CASSRDYSSYEQYV. The DNA of the CDR3 is TGTGCCAGCAGCCGAGATTATAGCTCCTACGAGCAGTACGTC.